The rows below give T cell receptor beta chains drawn from one sample of a study of T cells in Graves' hyperthyroidism and ophthalmopathy. TCRdb fed the multiplex PCR reads into MiXCR, producing one record per CDR3 protein. The sample has some 600,000 distinct CDR3 sequences; around 13% are singletons. The sequencing input was blood. Receptors were obtained from a woman aged 25 to 45 with Graves' hyperthyroidism that later progressed to Graves' ophthalmopathy. Each CDR3 is given with its conserved first and last residue. The D gene is left open where the match is weak. The size entry is marked missing in some rows and otherwise reads once, few, many or a size class.

>many|TRBD2|TRBJ2-1|TRBV19
TGTGCCAGTAGTCCCCATCCCCTAAGCGGGAGGGCCTACAATGAGCAGTTCTTC
CASSPHPLSGRAYNEQFF
>many|NA|TRBJ2-7|TRBV7-2
TGTGCCAGCAGCTCCCGGACTCGGTACGAGCAGTACTTC
CASSSRTRYEQYF
>NA|NA|TRBJ2-1|TRBV18
TGTGCCAGCTCACCACCGCAAGGGCTACTTGCCCCCTACAATGAGCAGTTCTTC
CASSPPQGLLAPYNEQFF
>NA|NA|TRBJ2-2|TRBV3-1
TGTGCCAGCAGCCAAGAGGCGGGCGTGAACACCGGGGAGCTGTTTTTT
CASSQEAGVNTGELFF
>NA|NA|TRBJ2-2|TRBV7-9
TGTGCCAGCGTCCGCGTCCGGGGGTCTGACACCGGGGAGCTGTTTTTT
CASVRVRGSDTGELFF
>NA|NA|TRBJ2-1|TRBV12-5
TGTGCTAGTGGTTTTGCCCTGGACTCTGAGCAGTTCTTC
CASGFALDSEQFF
>many|NA|TRBJ2-5|TRBV7-2
TGTGCCAGCAGCGCATACGGGACACCCCAAAGAGAGACCCAGTACTTC
CASSAYGTPQRETQYF
>many|TRBD2|TRBJ2-1|TRBV6-2/TRBV6-3
TGTGCCAGCAGTCCCCGGCGGAAGGCGGGAGGGAGTAATGAGCAGTTCTTC
CASSPRRKAGGSNEQFF
>many|NA|TRBJ1-1|TRBV12-3/TRBV12-4
TGTGCCAGCAGCACAGGGCTACACATGAACACTGAAGCTTTCTTT
CASSTGLHMNTEAFF
>many|NA|TRBJ2-3|TRBV3-1
TGTGCCAGCAGCCCTGGCCTAGTAGGCGGAAGCGTGCACACAGATACGCAGTATTTT
CASSPGLVGGSVHTDTQYF
>many|TRBD2|TRBJ2-7|TRBV3-1
TGTGCCAGCAGCCAGGGACTAGCGGGACTCGACGAGCAGTACTTC
CASSQGLAGLDEQYF
>few|NA|TRBJ2-1|TRBV9
TGTGCCAGCAGCGTAGACAAAGGCTCCTACAATGAGCAGTTCTTC
CASSVDKGSYNEQFF
>many|NA|TRBJ2-7|TRBV11-2
TGTGCCAGCAGCTCGATCACAGCCGAGCAGTACTTC
CASSSITAEQYF
>NA|NA|TRBJ1-6|TRBV2
TGTGCCAGCAGTGGCTCGAACGCCTATAATTCACCCCTCCACTTT
CASSGSNAYNSPLHF
>many|NA|TRBJ1-6|TRBV3-1
TGTGCCAGCAGCCTCGCGGCGAGGTCACCCCTCCACTTT
CASSLAARSPLHF